Presented here are 28 T cell receptor beta chains from one specimen sequenced in a study of T cell responses to AZD1222 COVID-19 vaccine (dated by TCRdb to the early 2020s). Per the publication, the time point label means: baseline before first vaccination. Libraries were built with the immunoSEQ multiplex PCR assay. The immuneACCESS repertoire file appears here via TCRdb, limited to in-frame rearrangements. These files lack a portion of the clones; in checked studies, under half of the deficit traces to unresolved V genes, and the cause of the others is not known. This sample is represented by about 150,000 clones; 90% of them were singletons. Less than 2% of the sample belongs to the ten largest clones. Material: peripheral blood, obtained on day 0 of AZD1222 vaccination. Every receptor here comes from an adult in good health.

The table lists this clone with a count of one. This rearrangement joins TRBV19 to TRBJ1-4; D remains ambiguous. Per the germline V gene, CDR1 is LNHDA and CDR2 is SQIVND (reference sequence). V was shortened by 5 bases and J by 4 bases, with 17 bases between the two germline ends. The CDR3 consists of 16 residues. CDR3 sequence reads: CASSVYSSNRNEKLFF. The CDR3 bases are TGTGCCAGTAGTGTATATTCATCGAACCGTAATGAAAAACTGTTTTTT.

The rearrangement links TRBV5-1 to TRBJ1-1; D not resolved. This CDR3 spans 13 amino acids. The germline V gene has CDR1 SGHRS and CDR2 YFSETQ. Trimming pared 0 bases from V and 4 bases from J, leaving 7 bases between. The CDR3 protein is CASSLAGVTEAFF. CDR3 nucleotide sequence: TGCGCCAGCAGCTTGGCCGGAGTCACTGAAGCTTTCTTT.

The chain is built from TRBV9 and TRBJ1-2, with 8 bases lining up with TRBD1. With 3 bases clipped from V and 6 bases from J, the junction kept 13 bases outside the gene matches. The CDR3 loop spans 16 amino acids. Per the germline V gene, CDR1 is SGDLS and CDR2 is YYNGEE. Written as DNA, the CDR3 is TGTGCCAGCAGCGCAGGACAGGGCCCCCTCCCCGATGGCTACACCTTC. It specifies CASSAGQGPLPDGYTF.

The chain employs TRBV10-3 and TRBJ1-1, with 11 positions matching TRBD1. The CDR3 has 13 amino acids. The germline gives CDR1 ENHRY, CDR2 SYGVKD. V gave up 6 bases and J gave up 4 bases; unmatched junction bases: 1. Here the CDR3 DNA reads TGTGCCATCAGGGGGACAGGGGGCACTGAAGCTTTCTTT. It specifies CAIRGTGGTEAFF.

The chain has TRBV6-5 and TRBJ2-7, with D unresolved. The CDR3 has 13 amino acids. Germline CDR1 MNHEY, CDR2 SVGAGI. The V gene lost 0 bases and the J gene lost 7 bases, with 10 bases spanning the gap. CDR3 sequence reads: CASSYSAVLEQYF. CDR3 nucleotide sequence: TGTGCCAGCAGTTACTCAGCCGTCCTGGAGCAGTACTTC.

The rearrangement links TRBV7-2 to TRBJ2-1, with D perhaps matching TRBD1 (6 bases). CDR1 SGHTA and CDR2 FQGNSA come from the germline V gene. V lost 1 base, J lost 2 bases, and 12 bases lay in between. This CDR3 is built from 16 residues. CDR3 nucleotide sequence: TGTGCCAGCAGCTTAGACACAGGGATGCCCTACAATGAGCAGTTCTTC. It codes for CASSLDTGMPYNEQFF.

The CDR3 here is CATSRVGAAQHEQFF. The CDR3 DNA follows: TGTGCCACCAGCAGAGTTGGAGCAGCCCAACATGAGCAGTTCTTC. The V call is TRBV15, the J call TRBJ2-1; D call uncertain. Trimming removed 1 base at V and 8 bases at J, with 15 bases between. Germline lookup yields CDR1 LNHNV and CDR2 YYDKDF (reference sequence). This CDR3 spans 15 amino acids.

This chain links TRBV5-6 with TRBJ1-4; 8 bases agree with TRBD1. Germline V CDR1 and CDR2: SGHDT, YYEEEE. Unmatched junction bases numbered 5, after V lost 1 base and J lost 6 bases. The CDR3 length is 15 residues. CDR3 in DNA: TGTGCCAGCAGCTTGTTGCAGGGGGCAGATGAAAAACTGTTTTTT. Translating it yields CASSLLQGADEKLFF. The full variable domain, its missing parts supplied by reference TRBV5-6 and TRBJ1-4, is DAGVTQSPTHLIKTRGQQVTLRCSPKSGHDTVSWYQQALGQGPQFIFQYYEEEERQRGNFPDRFSGHQFPNYSSELNVNALLLGDSALYLCASSLLQGADEKLFFGSGTQLSVL.

The DNA for the CDR3 is TGTGCCAGCAGAGGACCCCGGGCGGTCGCTGAAGCTTTCTTT. This sequence encodes CASRGPRAVAEAFF. V is TRBV28 and J is TRBJ1-1; no clear D gene. The CDR3 is 14 residues long. With 6 bases removed from V and 6 bases from J, the gap between germline ends came to 17 bases. Per germline, CDR1 MDHEN and CDR2 SYDVKM.

This clone was seen just once. The chain combines TRBV18 with TRBJ1-2; TRBD1 matches at 11 bases. Losses at the gene ends were 3 bases for V and 6 bases for J; bases not matched to a gene: 0. The germline CDR1 and CDR2 sequences are KGHSH and LQKENI. The CDR3 covers 13 residues. The CDR3 spells CASSPGQGDGYTF. The CDR3 DNA follows: TGTGCCAGCTCACCGGGACAGGGGGATGGCTACACCTTC. The full variable domain, in which reference TRBV18 and TRBJ1-2 provide the parts outside the CDR3, is NAGVMQNPRHLVRRRGQEARLRCSPMKGHSHVYWYRQLPEEGLKFMVYLQKENIIDESGMPKERFSAEFPKEGPSILRIQQVVRGDSAAYFCASSPGQGDGYTFGSGTRLTVV.

The rearrangement joins TRBV5-6 to TRBJ1-1; 9 bases are shared with TRBD1. Germline assignment: CDR1 SGHDT and CDR2 YYEEEE. Germline trimming cut 5 bases from V and 0 bases from J; bases unmatched to any gene: 5. This CDR3 is built from 15 residues. In DNA form, the CDR3 reads TGTGCCAGCAGTCCGGACAGGGGCGTGAACACTGAAGCTTTCTTT. Protein sequence: CASSPDRGVNTEAFF.

V is TRBV4-1 and J is TRBJ2-1, with TRBD2 matching over 15 bases. The CDR3 extends over 17 amino acids. V lost 4 bases to trimming and J lost 7 bases; unmatched junction nucleotides: 8. Germline assignment: CDR1 MGHRA and CDR2 YSYEKL. In DNA form, the CDR3 reads TGCGCCAGCAGCCTTAACCCCGGGACTAGCGGGAGGAATGAGCAGTTCTTC. It is translated as CASSLNPGTSGRNEQFF.

The chain combines TRBV19 with TRBJ1-5, with no clear D. The V gene's germline CDR1 is LNHDA and CDR2 SQIVND (reference sequence). V lost 7 bases and J 0 bases, leaving 7 bases between the germline ends. This CDR3 region has 13 residues. The chain's CDR3 is CASNGLSNQPQHF. The CDR3 region has the DNA TGTGCCAGTAATGGACTTAGCAATCAGCCCCAGCATTTT.

This clone was found once. The chain is built from TRBV6-5 and TRBJ1-2; 7 nucleotides align to TRBD1. The CDR3 extends over 11 amino acids. The germline gives CDR1 MNHEY, CDR2 SVGAGI. V was clipped by 8 bases and J by 5 bases; unmatched bases: 2. CDR3 bases: TGTGCCAGCCAGGACAGGTATGGCTACACCTTC. Encoded protein: CASQDRYGYTF.

CDR3 coding DNA: TGTGCCAGCAGCTTGGGTATGGTATCTTCTGGAAACACCATATATTTT. It codes for CASSLGMVSSGNTIYF. V is TRBV5-6 and J is TRBJ1-3; D ambiguous. Trimming stripped 0 bases from V and 1 base from J, with 11 bases between. Per germline, CDR1 SGHDT and CDR2 YYEEEE. The CDR3 spans 16 residues.

This chain joins TRBV29-1 and TRBJ2-4; D is perhaps TRBD1 (6 bases). The CDR3 sequence is 15 residues long. Germline V gene lookup returns CDR1 SQVTM and CDR2 ANQGSEA. Trimming cost V 0 bases and J 3 bases, with 12 bases left between them. DNA of the CDR3: TGCAGCGTTGAAGAATGGGGACAAAACAAAAACATTCAGTACTTC. Protein product: CSVEEWGQNKNIQYF. The full variable domain, completed using reference TRBV29-1 and TRBJ2-4, is SAVISQKPSRDICQRGTSLTIQCQVDSQVTMMFWYRQQPGQSLTLIATANQGSEATYESGFVIDKFPISRPNLTFSTLTVSNMSPEDSSIYLCSVEEWGQNKNIQYFGAGTRLSVL.

J is TRBJ2-7 and V is TRBV5-5, with D perhaps being TRBD1 or TRBD2 (5 bases each). Germline loops: CDR1 SGHKS, CDR2 YYEKEE (reference sequence). The CDR3 contains 14 residues. V lost 4 bases and J 7 bases, leaving 18 bases between the germline ends. The CDR3 sequence: CASSRDGGAGEQYF. In nucleotides, the CDR3 is TGTGCCAGCAGCCGGGACGGAGGAGCCGGGGAGCAGTACTTC.

In DNA form, the CDR3 reads TGTGCCACCAGTGATTTGAGGAGCAATCAGCCCCAGCATTTT. Protein sequence: CATSDLRSNQPQHF. The V and J genes are TRBV24-1 and TRBJ1-5; no firm D call. V lost 0 bases to trimming and J lost 1 base, with 3 bases between them. CDR3 length: 14 amino acids. Germline CDR1 KGHDR, CDR2 SFDVKD.

The gene calls are TRBV4-2 and TRBJ1-1; D may be TRBD1 (6 bases). The CDR3 is made up of 18 amino acids. Germline V lookup: CDR1 LGHNA, CDR2 YNFKEQ. Trimming removed 2 bases at V and 0 bases at J, with 19 bases between. Written as DNA, the CDR3 is TGTGCCAGCAGCCAACCGAACAAACAGGGACACATGAACACTGAAGCTTTCTTT. Translated, it gives CASSQPNKQGHMNTEAFF.

J is TRBJ2-6 and V is TRBV28; D gene unclear. Germline lookup yields CDR1 MDHEN and CDR2 SYDVKM. Trimming stripped 2 bases from V and 8 bases from J, with 7 bases between. The CDR3 is 13 amino acids. The CDR3 is CASSLTGTNVLTF. The CDR3 DNA follows: TGTGCCAGCAGTTTAACTGGAACCAACGTCCTGACTTTC.

The chain is built from TRBV2 and TRBJ2-2; D ambiguous. Trimming stripped 7 bases from V and 1 base from J, with 7 bases between. CDR3 length: 13 amino acids. The germline CDR1 and CDR2 sequences are SNHLY and FYNNEI. In DNA form, the CDR3 reads TGTGCCAGCAAAAAGGAGAACACCGGGGAGCTGTTTTTT. This translates into CASKKENTGELFF.

The chain carries TRBV9 and TRBJ1-4; no firm D call. Germline assignment: CDR1 SGDLS and CDR2 YYNGEE. V lost 3 bases to trimming and J lost 0 bases, with 6 bases between them. This CDR3 region has 14 residues. The CDR3 bases are TGTGCCAGCAGCGCGGATGCAACTAATGAAAAACTGTTTTTT. Translation gives CASSADATNEKLFF. Supplemented by reference TRBV9 and TRBJ1-4, the full variable domain reads DSGVTQTPKHLITATGQRVTLRCSPRSGDLSVYWYQQSLDQGLQFLIQYYNGEERAKGNILERFSAQQFPDLHSELNLSSLELGDSALYFCASSADATNEKLFFGSGTQLSVL.

The rearrangement joins TRBV11-1 to TRBJ1-4; D is uncertain. V dropped 3 bases and J dropped 8 bases, with 4 bases sitting between them. Germline lookup yields CDR1 SGHAT and CDR2 FQDESV (reference sequence). CDR3 size: 11 residues. As DNA, the CDR3 is TGTGCCAGCAGCTTGGGGGAAAAACTGTTTTTT. Its protein product is CASSLGEKLFF.

The V gene is TRBV28, the J gene TRBJ2-1, with 12 bases matching TRBD2. CDR3 size: 15 residues. V lost 3 bases, J lost 9 bases, and 6 bases stayed unmatched. From germline, CDR1 is MDHEN and CDR2 SYDVKM. The CDR3 region is CASSLETSGSFEQFF. The CDR3 coding sequence is TGTGCCAGCAGTTTGGAGACTAGCGGGAGTTTTGAGCAGTTCTTC.

Here the CDR3 reads CSLGQGKETQYF. The CDR3 DNA follows: TGCAGCTTGGGACAGGGCAAAGAGACCCAGTACTTC. The gene calls are TRBV29-1 and TRBJ2-5; 9 positions agree with TRBD1. The CDR3 consists of 12 residues. Trimming removed 8 bases from V and 3 bases from J; junction bases left unmatched: 4. Germline CDR1 is SQVTM and CDR2 is ANQGSEA.

The chain carries TRBV4-2 and TRBJ2-1; D gene uncertain. Germline CDR1 and CDR2: LGHNA and YNFKEQ. This CDR3 region has 13 residues. V was pared by 1 base and J by 9 bases, with 10 bases between. CDR3 region: CASSQGVEFEQFF. The CDR3, as DNA: TGTGCCAGCAGCCAAGGGGTAGAATTTGAGCAGTTCTTC.

This clone was detected only a few times. The chain employs TRBV7-3 and TRBJ1-2; 7 bases match TRBD1. The CDR3 runs to 16 residues. Germline CDR1 and CDR2: SGHTA and FQGTGA. V trimming: 6 bases; J trimming: 4 bases; junction bases outside the gene matches: 14. The chain's CDR3 is CASRVEPRGTSYGYTF. CDR3 DNA sequence: TGTGCCAGCAGAGTAGAACCCAGGGGGACGTCCTATGGCTACACCTTC.

The J gene is TRBJ2-5, the V gene TRBV6-6; 12 positions agree with TRBD1. Germline V gene lookup returns CDR1 MNHNY and CDR2 SVGAGI (reference sequence). This CDR3 has 20 amino acids. Trimming removed 5 bases from V and 4 bases from J; junction bases left unmatched: 20. The CDR3 nucleotides read TGTGCCAGCAGTCAACCGGGACAGGGGGCCGCGGGGGGAATAGGAGAGACCCAGTACTTC. This gives the protein CASSQPGQGAAGGIGETQYF.